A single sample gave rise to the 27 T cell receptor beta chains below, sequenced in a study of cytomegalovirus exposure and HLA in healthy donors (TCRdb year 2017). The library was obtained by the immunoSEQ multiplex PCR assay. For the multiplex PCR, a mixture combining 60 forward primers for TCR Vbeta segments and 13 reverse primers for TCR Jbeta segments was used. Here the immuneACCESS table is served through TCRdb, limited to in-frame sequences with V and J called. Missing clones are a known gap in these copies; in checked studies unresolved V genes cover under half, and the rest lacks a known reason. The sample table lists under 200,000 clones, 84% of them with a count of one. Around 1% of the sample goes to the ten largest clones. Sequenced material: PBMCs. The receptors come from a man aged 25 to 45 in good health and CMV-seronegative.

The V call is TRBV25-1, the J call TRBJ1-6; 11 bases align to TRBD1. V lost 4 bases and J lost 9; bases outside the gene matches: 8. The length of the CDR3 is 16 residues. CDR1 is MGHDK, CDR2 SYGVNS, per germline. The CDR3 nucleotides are TGTGCCAGCAGTGTCTCATCCGGGACAGGGGGTTCACCCCTCCACTTT. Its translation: CASSVSSGTGGSPLHF.

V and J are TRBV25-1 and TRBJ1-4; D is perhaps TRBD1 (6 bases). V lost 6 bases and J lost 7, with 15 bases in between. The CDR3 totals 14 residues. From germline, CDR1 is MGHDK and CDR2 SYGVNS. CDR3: CASSLGGAGEKLFF. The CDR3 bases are TGTGCCAGCAGCCTGGGGGGGGCTGGTGAAAAACTGTTTTTT.

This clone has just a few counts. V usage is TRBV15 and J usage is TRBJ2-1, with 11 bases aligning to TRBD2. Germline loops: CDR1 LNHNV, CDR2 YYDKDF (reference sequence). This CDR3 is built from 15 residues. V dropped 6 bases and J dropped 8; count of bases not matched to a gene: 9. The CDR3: CATRGELAGVYEQFF. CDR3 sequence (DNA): TGTGCCACCAGAGGCGAACTAGCGGGAGTTTATGAGCAGTTCTTC.

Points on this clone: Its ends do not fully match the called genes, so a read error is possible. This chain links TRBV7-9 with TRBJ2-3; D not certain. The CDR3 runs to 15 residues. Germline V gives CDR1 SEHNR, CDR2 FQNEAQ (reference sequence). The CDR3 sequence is CSSSLETVGTDTQYF. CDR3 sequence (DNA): TGTTCCAGCAGCTTAGAAACAGTCGGCACAGATACGCAGTATTTT. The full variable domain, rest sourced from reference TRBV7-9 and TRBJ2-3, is DTGVSQNPRHKITKRGQNVTFRCDPISEHNRLYWYRQTLGQGPEFLTYFQNEAQLEKSRLLSDRFSAERPKGSFSTLEIQRTEQGDSAMYLCSSSLETVGTDTQYFGPGTRLTVL.

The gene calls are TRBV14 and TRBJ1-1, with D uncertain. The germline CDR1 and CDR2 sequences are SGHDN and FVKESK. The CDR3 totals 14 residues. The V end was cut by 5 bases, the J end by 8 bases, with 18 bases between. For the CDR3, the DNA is TGTGCCAGCAGCGCGGAGTTGATCCGAGGGGAAGCTTTCTTT. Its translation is CASSAELIRGEAFF.

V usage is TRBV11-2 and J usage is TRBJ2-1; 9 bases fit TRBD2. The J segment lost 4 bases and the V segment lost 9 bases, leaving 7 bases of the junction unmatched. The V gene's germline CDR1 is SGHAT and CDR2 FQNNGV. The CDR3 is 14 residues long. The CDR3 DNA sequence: TGTGCCAGTCAGCGGGGGGCGGAGTACAATGAGCAGTTCTTC. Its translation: CASQRGAEYNEQFF.

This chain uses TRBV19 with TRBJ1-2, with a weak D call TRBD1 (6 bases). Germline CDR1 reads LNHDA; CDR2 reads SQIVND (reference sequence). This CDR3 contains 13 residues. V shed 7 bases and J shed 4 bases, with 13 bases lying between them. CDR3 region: CASTSDSGYGYTF. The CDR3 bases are TGTGCCAGTACCTCGGACAGCGGCTATGGCTACACCTTC.

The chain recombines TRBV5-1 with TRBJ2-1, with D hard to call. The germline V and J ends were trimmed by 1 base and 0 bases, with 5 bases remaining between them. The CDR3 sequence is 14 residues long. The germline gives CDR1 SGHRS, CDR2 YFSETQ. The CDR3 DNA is TGCGCCAGCAGCTTGATGAGCTCCTACAATGAGCAGTTCTTC. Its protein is CASSLMSSYNEQFF. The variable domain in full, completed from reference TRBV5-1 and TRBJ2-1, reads KAGVTQTPRYLIKTRGQQVTLSCSPISGHRSVSWYQQTPGQGLQFLFEYFSETQRNKGNFPGRFSGRQFSNSRSEMNVSTLELGDSALYLCASSLMSSYNEQFFGPGTRLTVL.

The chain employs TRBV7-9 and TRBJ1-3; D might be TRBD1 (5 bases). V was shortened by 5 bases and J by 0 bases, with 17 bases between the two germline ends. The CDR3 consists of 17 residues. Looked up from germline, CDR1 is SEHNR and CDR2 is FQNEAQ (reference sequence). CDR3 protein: CASSPDPTALSGNTIYF. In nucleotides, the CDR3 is TGTGCCAGCAGCCCAGACCCGACAGCCCTCTCTGGAAACACCATATATTTT.

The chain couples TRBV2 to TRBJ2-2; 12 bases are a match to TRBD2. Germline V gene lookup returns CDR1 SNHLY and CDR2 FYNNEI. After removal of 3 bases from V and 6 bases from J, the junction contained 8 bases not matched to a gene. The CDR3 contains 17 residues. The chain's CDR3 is CASSETSGSVGAGELFF. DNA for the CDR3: TGTGCCAGCAGTGAGACTAGCGGGAGTGTCGGCGCCGGGGAGCTGTTTTTT.

The CDR3 spells CASSLDSFNSPLHF. Written as DNA, the CDR3 is TGCGCCAGCAGTCTTGACAGTTTTAATTCACCCCTCCACTTT. This chain uses TRBV5-1 with TRBJ1-6, with D possibly TRBD1 on 5 matching bases. Trimming shortened V by 5 bases and J by 6 bases, and 12 bases separated the two germline ends. This CDR3 region has 14 residues. Germline V gene sequence: CDR1 SGHRS, CDR2 YFSETQ.

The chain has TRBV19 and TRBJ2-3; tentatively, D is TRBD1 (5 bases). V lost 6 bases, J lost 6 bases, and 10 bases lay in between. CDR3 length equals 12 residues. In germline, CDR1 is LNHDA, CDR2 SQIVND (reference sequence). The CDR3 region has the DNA TGTGCCAGTAGAGGGGATGGCGATACGCAGTATTTT. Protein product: CASRGDGDTQYF.

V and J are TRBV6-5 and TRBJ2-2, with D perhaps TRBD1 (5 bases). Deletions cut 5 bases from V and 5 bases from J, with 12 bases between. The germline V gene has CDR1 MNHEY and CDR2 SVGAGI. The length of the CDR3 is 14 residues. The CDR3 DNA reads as TGTGCCAGCAGTGAAGGGGCGGCGACCGGGGAGCTGTTTTTT. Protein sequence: CASSEGAATGELFF.

CDR3 nucleotide sequence: TGCGCCAGCAGCTGGGGAGCGGGGGGGACAGATACGCAGTATTTT. The encoded protein is CASSWGAGGTDTQYF. This chain uses TRBV5-1 with TRBJ2-3; 10 nucleotides line up with TRBD2. The CDR3 is made up of 15 amino acids. CDR1 and CDR2 (germline): SGHRS, YFSETQ. The junction had 4 bases not matched to a gene; V was cut back by 3 bases and J by 3 bases. The variable domain in full, with the rest retrieved from reference TRBV5-1 and TRBJ2-3, is KAGVTQTPRYLIKTRGQQVTLSCSPISGHRSVSWYQQTPGQGLQFLFEYFSETQRNKGNFPGRFSGRQFSNSRSEMNVSTLELGDSALYLCASSWGAGGTDTQYFGPGTRLTVL.

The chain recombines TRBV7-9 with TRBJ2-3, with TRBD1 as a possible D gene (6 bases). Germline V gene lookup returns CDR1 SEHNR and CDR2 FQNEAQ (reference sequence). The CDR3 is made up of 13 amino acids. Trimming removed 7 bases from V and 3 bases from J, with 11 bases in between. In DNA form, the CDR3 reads TGTGCCAGCAACACACAGGGAACAGATACGCAGTATTTT. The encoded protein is CASNTQGTDTQYF.

The CDR3 bases are TGTGCCAGCAGTTACCTAACAGGGGGCGGCACCGGGGAGCTGTTTTTT. Translating it yields CASSYLTGGGTGELFF. V usage is TRBV6-5 and J usage is TRBJ2-2; TRBD1 aligns across 9 bases. CDR1 is MNHEY, CDR2 SVGAGI, per germline. Unmatched junction bases numbered 5, after V lost 2 bases and J lost 4 bases. The CDR3 has 16 amino acids.

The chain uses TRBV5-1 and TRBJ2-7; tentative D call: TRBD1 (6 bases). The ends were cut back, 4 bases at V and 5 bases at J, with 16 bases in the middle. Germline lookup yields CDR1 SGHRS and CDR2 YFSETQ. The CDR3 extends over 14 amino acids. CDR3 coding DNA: TGCGCCAGCAGCCGCGGAACCAGGGGCGACGAGCAGTACTTC. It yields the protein CASSRGTRGDEQYF.

CDR3 coding DNA: TGTGCCAGCTCCCCAGTAGAGGACAGGGGTCATGGCTACACCTTC. It is translated as CASSPVEDRGHGYTF. This chain connects TRBV18 to TRBJ1-2; 9 bases agree with TRBD1. The trim removed 6 bases at V and 6 bases at J, leaving 11 bases unmatched. Germline lookup yields CDR1 KGHSH and CDR2 LQKENI. The CDR3 loop spans 15 amino acids.

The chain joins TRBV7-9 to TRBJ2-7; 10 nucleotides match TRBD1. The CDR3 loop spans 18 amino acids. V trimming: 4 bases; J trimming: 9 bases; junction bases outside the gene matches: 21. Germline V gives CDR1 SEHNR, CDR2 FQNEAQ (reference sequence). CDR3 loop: CASSSDRGRAPGALWQYF. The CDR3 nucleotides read TGTGCCAGCAGCTCCGACAGGGGGCGGGCCCCAGGAGCGTTATGGCAGTACTTC. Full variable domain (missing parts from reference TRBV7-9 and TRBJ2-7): DTGVSQNPRHKITKRGQNVTFRCDPISEHNRLYWYRQTLGQGPEFLTYFQNEAQLEKSRLLSDRFSAERPKGSFSTLEIQRTEQGDSAMYLCASSSDRGRAPGALWQYFGPGTRLTVT.

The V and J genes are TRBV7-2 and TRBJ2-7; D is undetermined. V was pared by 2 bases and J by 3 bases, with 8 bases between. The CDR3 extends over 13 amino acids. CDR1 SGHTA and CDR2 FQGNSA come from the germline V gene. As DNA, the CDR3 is TGTGCCAGCAGCTTAAGCGTTCTCTACGAGCAGTACTTC. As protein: CASSLSVLYEQYF.

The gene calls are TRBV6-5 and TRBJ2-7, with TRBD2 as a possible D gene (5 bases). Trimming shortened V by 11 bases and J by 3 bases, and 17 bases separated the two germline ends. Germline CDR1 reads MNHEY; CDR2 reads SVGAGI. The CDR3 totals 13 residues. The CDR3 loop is CAARTSGNYEQYF. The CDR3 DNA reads TGTGCCGCCCGTACCTCGGGGAACTACGAGCAGTACTTC.

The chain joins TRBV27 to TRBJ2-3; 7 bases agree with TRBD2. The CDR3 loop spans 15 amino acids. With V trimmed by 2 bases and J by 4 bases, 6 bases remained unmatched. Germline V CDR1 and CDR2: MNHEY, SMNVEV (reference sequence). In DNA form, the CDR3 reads TGTGCCAGCAGTTTAGCTGGGAGGGTCGCAGATACGCAGTATTTT. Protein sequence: CASSLAGRVADTQYF.

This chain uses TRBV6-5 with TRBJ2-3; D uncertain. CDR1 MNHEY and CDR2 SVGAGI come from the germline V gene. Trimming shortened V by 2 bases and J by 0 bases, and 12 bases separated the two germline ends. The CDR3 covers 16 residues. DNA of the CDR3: TGTGCCAGCAGTTACCTCGGAGCCACTAGCACAGATACGCAGTATTTT. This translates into CASSYLGATSTDTQYF.

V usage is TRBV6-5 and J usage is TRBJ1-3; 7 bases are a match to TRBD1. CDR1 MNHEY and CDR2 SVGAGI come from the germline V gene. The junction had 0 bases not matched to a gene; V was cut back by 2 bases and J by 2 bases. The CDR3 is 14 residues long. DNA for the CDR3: TGTGCCAGCAGTTACAGGGGGCCTGGAAACACCATATATTTT. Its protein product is CASSYRGPGNTIYF.

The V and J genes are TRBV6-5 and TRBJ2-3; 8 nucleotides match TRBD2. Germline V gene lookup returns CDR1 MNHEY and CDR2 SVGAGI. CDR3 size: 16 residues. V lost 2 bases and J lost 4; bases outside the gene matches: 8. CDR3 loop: CASSYVGGGSADTQYF. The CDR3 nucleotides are TGTGCCAGCAGTTACGTCGGGGGGGGCTCGGCAGATACGCAGTATTTT.

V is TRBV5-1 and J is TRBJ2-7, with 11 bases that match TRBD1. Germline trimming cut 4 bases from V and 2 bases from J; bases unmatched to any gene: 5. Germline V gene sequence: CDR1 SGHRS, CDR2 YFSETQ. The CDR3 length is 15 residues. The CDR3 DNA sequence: TGCGCCAGCAGCCTTTGGACAGGGGGCGCCTACGAGCAGTACTTC. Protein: CASSLWTGGAYEQYF.

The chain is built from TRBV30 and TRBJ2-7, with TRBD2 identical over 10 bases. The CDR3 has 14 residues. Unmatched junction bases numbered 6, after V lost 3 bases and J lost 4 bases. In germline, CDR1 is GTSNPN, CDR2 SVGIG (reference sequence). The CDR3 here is CAWSWTSGNYEQYF. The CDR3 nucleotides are TGTGCCTGGAGCTGGACTAGCGGAAATTACGAGCAGTACTTC.